This T cell receptor (beta chain) was captured in a study of Ad26.COV2.S vaccination and SARS-CoV-2 variants. Turning to the study itself: The donor participated in the COV1001 trial, in its Ad26.COV2.S arm.

The assay was immunoSEQ multiplex PCR, and TCRdb's table has in-frame clones only and misses some. This sample has 400,000 to 450,000 clones; 80% to 95% occur once, and the top ten carry 10% to 15%. From germline, CDR1 is SEHNR and CDR2 FQNEAQ (reference sequence). V shed 3 bases and J shed 1 base, with 9 bases lying between them. The length of the CDR3 is 14 residues. Treatment specified: about 20 received Ad26.COV2.S at low or high dose, single or two shots; about 5 received placebo; per-sample allocation not given. Repertoires come from day 63 after the first vaccine or placebo injection. Donation came from an adult in Boston who was aged 18-55 years. As its vector, the vaccine had Ad26, which expressed Wuhan-strain SARS-CoV-2 spike.

This receptor was identified in a person between 18 and 60 years old who received the Ad26.COV2.S COVID-19 vaccine or a placebo. The specimen was peripheral blood, collected in a trial of Ad26.COV2.S vaccine versus placebo. V and J are TRBV7-9 and TRBJ1-1; no definite D call. The CDR3, as DNA: TGTGCCAGCAGCTTCCCACCCCGGAACACTGAAGCTTTCTTT. Translation gives CASSFPPRNTEAFF.